One and the same sample provided the 21 T cell receptor beta chains below, sequenced in a study of OX40 agonist ivuxolimab in advanced cancers. This table comes from immunoSEQ multiplex PCR, and its TCRdb copy is limited to in-frame clones, with some not included. The sample lists tens of thousands of clones; just under 90% were seen once. Material: CD4+ or CD8+ T cells sorted from blood, obtained in a trial of the OX40 agonist ivuxolimab. The receptor set was obtained from an adult with an advanced solid tumor such as melanoma, head and neck, liver or kidney cancer.

The J gene is TRBJ1-1, the V gene TRBV28, with D maybe TRBD1 (5 bases). Germline CDR1 and CDR2: MDHEN and SYDVKM. Deletions cut 3 bases from V and 4 bases from J, with 12 bases between. The CDR3 length is 14 residues. The CDR3 DNA follows: TGTGCCAGCAGTTTTCCCGGGACGCTCACTGAAGCTTTCTTT. Its protein is CASSFPGTLTEAFF.

The count of this clone is one. The chain joins TRBV29-1 to TRBJ1-1; D uncertain. Germline V CDR1 and CDR2: SQVTM, ANQGSEA. The V gene lost 8 bases and the J gene lost 1 base, with 14 bases spanning the gap. The CDR3 is made up of 13 amino acids. The CDR3 DNA reads TGCAGCTCTGGGGAGTGGGGGAACACTGAAGCTTTCTTT. Protein product: CSSGEWGNTEAFF.

The chain employs TRBV27 and TRBJ2-1; D is possibly TRBD1 or TRBD2 (6 bases each). Looked up from germline, CDR1 is MNHEY and CDR2 is SMNVEV (reference sequence). Between the trimmed V and J ends, which lost 3 bases and 6 bases, there was a span of 27 bases. The CDR3 consists of 19 residues. The CDR3 DNA sequence: TGTGCCAGCAGTTTTGGGACATCCGGTATAGGCGGGATACGCAATGAGCAGTTCTTC. It yields the protein CASSFGTSGIGGIRNEQFF.

The chain is built from TRBV2 and TRBJ2-3, with TRBD2 identical over 7 bases. V shed 7 bases, J shed 6 bases, and the junction held 10 bases outside the gene matches. CDR3 length equals 14 residues. The germline gives CDR1 SNHLY, CDR2 FYNNEI. This CDR3 reads CASNLEAGSDTQYF. CDR3 DNA: TGTGCCAGCAATCTTGAAGCGGGATCGGATACGCAGTATTTT.

The chain recombines TRBV27 with TRBJ2-5, with D possibly being TRBD1 or TRBD2 (7 bases each). V was cut by 3 bases and J by 7 bases, with 27 bases left in between. This CDR3 is built from 18 residues. From germline, CDR1 is MNHEY and CDR2 SMNVEV (reference sequence). Here the CDR3 DNA reads TGTGCCAGCAGTTTCCACAGGGGTGCGGGGGCCCAAAGATGGACCCAGTACTTC. Its protein product is CASSFHRGAGAQRWTQYF.

This CDR3 is CASSNLAGGRYNEQFF. The CDR3 DNA is TGTGCCAGCAGTAATCTAGCGGGAGGACGCTACAATGAGCAGTTCTTC. The chain couples TRBV27 to TRBJ2-1; TRBD2 matches 11 bases. The CDR3 covers 16 residues. V shed 5 bases, J shed 3 bases, and the junction held 6 bases outside the gene matches. Germline V gene sequence: CDR1 MNHEY, CDR2 SMNVEV (reference sequence).

This chain connects TRBV7-6 to TRBJ1-1, with D possibly matching TRBD1 (6 bases). Germline assignment: CDR1 SGHVS and CDR2 FNYEAQ. CDR3 length: 15 residues. Trimming took off 5 bases at V and 5 bases at J, with 18 bases between the two ends. The CDR3: CASSLLPYRATEAFF. Written as DNA, the CDR3 is TGTGCCAGCAGCCTCCTCCCCTACAGGGCTACTGAAGCTTTCTTT.

The chain links TRBV4-3 to TRBJ2-3, with D maybe TRBD1 (5 bases). V was pared by 4 bases and J by 5 bases, with 10 bases between. The CDR3 extends over 13 amino acids. The germline V gene encodes CDR1 LGHNA and CDR2 YSLEER. The CDR3 loop reads CASSLQTVDTQYF. CDR3 DNA: TGCGCCAGCAGCCTCCAGACAGTAGATACGCAGTATTTT.

The CDR3 nucleotides are TGTGCCAGCTCAACACGACTAGTTTCCGAGCAGTACTTC. Translating it yields CASSTRLVSEQYF. V and J are TRBV18 and TRBJ2-7; D is perhaps TRBD2 (6 bases). Germline V gives CDR1 KGHSH, CDR2 LQKENI. There are 13 residues in the CDR3. Trimming shortened V by 5 bases and J by 6 bases, and 14 bases separated the two germline ends.

The V gene is TRBV19, the J gene TRBJ1-1; 10 positions match TRBD1. Germline CDR1 is LNHDA and CDR2 is SQIVND (reference sequence). V lost 8 bases to trimming and J lost 0 bases; unmatched junction nucleotides: 6. The CDR3 is 15 amino acids. DNA of the CDR3: TGTGCCAGTGGAGGACAGGGGGTAGTGAACACTGAAGCTTTCTTT. It is translated as CASGGQGVVNTEAFF. The variable domain in full, with the rest retrieved from reference TRBV19 and TRBJ1-1, is DGGITQSPKYLFRKEGQNVTLSCEQNLNHDAMYWYRQDPGQGLRLIYYSQIVNDFQKGDIAEGYSVSREKKESFPLTVTSAQKNPTAFYLCASGGQGVVNTEAFFGQGTRLTVV.

The chain joins TRBV19 to TRBJ2-6, with D tentatively TRBD1 (6 bases). V was clipped by 7 bases and J by 1 base, with 17 bases between them. The CDR3 sequence is 17 residues long. CDR1 is LNHDA, CDR2 SQIVND, per germline (reference sequence). The CDR3 nucleotides are TGTGCCAGTACGAAGGGCAGGGGAGATTCTGGGGCCAACGTCCTGACTTTC. This sequence encodes CASTKGRGDSGANVLTF.

J is TRBJ1-4 and V is TRBV28; TRBD1 aligns across 9 bases. Germline V lookup: CDR1 MDHEN, CDR2 SYDVKM. The ends lost 6 bases at V and 7 bases at J; junction bases unmatched: 9. The CDR3 loop spans 15 amino acids. Written as DNA, the CDR3 is TGTGCCAGCAGAGGAGGGACAGGGTTAAGTGAAAAACTGTTTTTT. Its protein is CASRGGTGLSEKLFF.

This clone was detected once. The CDR3 DNA reads as TGTGCCAGTAGTCCTATAAGGGACAGCCCTCAAGGGGCCAACGTCCTGACTTTC. Translation: CASSPIRDSPQGANVLTF. This chain uses TRBV19 with TRBJ2-6; TRBD1 agrees at 7 bases. The CDR3 spans 18 residues. Germline V gene data show CDR1 as LNHDA and CDR2 as SQIVND (reference sequence). Unmatched junction bases numbered 14, after V lost 5 bases and J lost 4 bases.

The chain has TRBV16 and TRBJ2-1; D might be TRBD1 (5 bases). Deletions cut 3 bases from V and 13 bases from J, with 28 bases between. Germline-derived CDR1 and CDR2 are KGHSY and FQNENV. This CDR3 has 17 amino acids. The DNA of the CDR3 is TGTGCCAGCAGCCATTTTCCTTCAGGGTCTTATCGTGTGCGTCAGTTCTTC. This encodes CASSHFPSGSYRVRQFF.

The chain has TRBV2 and TRBJ2-5, with 8 nucleotides matching TRBD2. The V and J ends lost 2 bases and 4 bases, in that order; junction bases with no gene match: 3. This CDR3 has 14 residues. The germline CDR1 and CDR2 sequences are SNHLY and FYNNEI. The CDR3 coding sequence is TGTGCCAGCAGTGAACTTCTAGCGGGAGAGACCCAGTACTTC. Translated, it gives CASSELLAGETQYF.

This chain links TRBV5-8 with TRBJ1-2; 9 bases are shared with TRBD1. Unmatched junction bases numbered 4, after V lost 3 bases and J lost 7 bases. The germline V gene has CDR1 SGHTS and CDR2 YDEGEE. The CDR3 has 13 amino acids. CDR3 sequence: CASSWDRVGGYTF. The DNA of the CDR3 is TGTGCCAGCAGCTGGGACAGGGTGGGTGGCTACACCTTC.

The chain employs TRBV6-5 and TRBJ1-2, with 10 bases fitting TRBD1. CDR3 length equals 15 residues. Germline CDR1 and CDR2: MNHEY and SVGAGI. Unmatched junction bases numbered 4, after V lost 5 bases and J lost 1 base. The chain's CDR3 is CASSHRDRGNYGYTF. Written as DNA, the CDR3 is TGTGCCAGCAGTCACCGGGACAGGGGTAACTATGGCTACACCTTC.

The chain links TRBV5-8 to TRBJ2-1, with 11 bases that match TRBD2. J gave up 6 bases and V 0 bases, and 5 bases lay outside the gene matches. Germline V lookup: CDR1 SGHTS, CDR2 YDEGEE. CDR3 size: 16 residues. The DNA for the CDR3 is TGTGCCAGCAGCTTGGCCGAAGGGACTAGCGGCAATGAGCAGTTCTTC. Amino acids: CASSLAEGTSGNEQFF.

The rearrangement links TRBV19 to TRBJ2-1; TRBD1 might be the D (5 bases). Germline CDR1 LNHDA, CDR2 SQIVND (reference sequence). CDR3 length equals 15 residues. V lost 7 bases to trimming and J lost 7 bases, with 20 bases between them. CDR3 coding DNA: TGTGCCAGTACCAACAGGTTGACTCAGGCAAATGAGCAGTTCTTC. Translating it yields CASTNRLTQANEQFF.

The chain is built from TRBV11-1 and TRBJ2-6, with unresolved D. Trimming took 1 base from V and 0 from J, leaving 10 bases between them. CDR1 is SGHAT, CDR2 FQDESV, per germline (reference sequence). There are 17 residues in the CDR3. In nucleotides, the CDR3 is TGTGCCAGCAGCTTAGTTCAGGAGAGCTCTGGGGCCAACGTCCTGACTTTC. Translated, it gives CASSLVQESSGANVLTF.

The V call is TRBV5-5, the J call TRBJ2-3; D may match TRBD1 or TRBD2 (7 bases each). The ends were cut back, 4 bases at V and 6 bases at J, with 30 bases in the middle. This CDR3 has 19 amino acids. Germline values: CDR1 SGHKS, CDR2 YYEKEE (reference sequence). CDR3 in amino acids: CASSLRGRGRTSEWDTQYF. The CDR3 bases are TGTGCCAGCAGCCTCCGTGGGAGGGGGCGAACTTCGGAATGGGATACGCAGTATTTT.